The rows below give T cell receptor beta chains drawn from one sample of a study of blood T cell repertoires in COVID-19. The protocol was immunoSEQ multiplex PCR, while the TCRdb copy is restricted to in-frame clones and leaves out a portion. The sample consists of about 30,000 clones, approximately 88% of them appearing once. Specimen: peripheral blood. Source of these receptors: a man aged 55-75 years with active COVID-19. Each CDR3 is given with its conserved first and last residue. D genes are given only for firm matches. Clone size is stated in some rows and not others, as once, few, many or a class when expanded.

abundance: .; j_gene: TRBJ2-3; v_gene: TRBV9; len: 15; d_gene: TRBD2; CDR3aa: CASSVLAGTSDTQYF; CDR3nt: TGTGCCAGCAGCGTTCTAGCGGGAACTTCAGATACGCAGTATTTT
abundance: .; j_gene: TRBJ1-1; v_gene: TRBV11-2; len: 12; d_gene: .; CDR3aa: CASSLPSSEAFF; CDR3nt: TGTGCCAGCAGCTTACCGTCGTCTGAAGCTTTCTTT
abundance: .; j_gene: TRBJ1-5; v_gene: TRBV7-9; len: 14; d_gene: TRBD1; CDR3aa: CASTEGGGNQPQHF; CDR3nt: TGTGCCAGCACTGAAGGGGGCGGCAATCAGCCCCAGCATTTT
abundance: .; j_gene: TRBJ1-6; v_gene: TRBV6-5; len: 13; d_gene: .; CDR3aa: CASLRQYNSPLHF; CDR3nt: TGTGCCAGCTTGAGACAGTATAATTCACCCCTCCACTTT
abundance: .; j_gene: TRBJ2-7; v_gene: TRBV2; len: 17; d_gene: TRBD2; CDR3aa: CASSRLAGSRASYEQYF; CDR3nt: TGTGCCAGCAGCCGACTAGCGGGGTCGAGGGCTTCCTACGAGCAGTACTTC
abundance: .; j_gene: TRBJ2-3; v_gene: TRBV5-1; len: 12; d_gene: .; CDR3aa: CASSLPTDTQYF; CDR3nt: TGCGCCAGCAGCTTGCCGACAGATACGCAGTATTTT
abundance: .; j_gene: TRBJ2-3; v_gene: TRBV5-1; len: 14; d_gene: .; CDR3aa: CASRAAGLTDTQYF; CDR3nt: TGCGCCAGCAGGGCGGCAGGGCTCACAGATACGCAGTATTTT
abundance: few; j_gene: TRBJ2-5; v_gene: TRBV28; len: 17; d_gene: TRBD2; CDR3aa: CASRPTYSLAGEETQYF; CDR3nt: TGTGCCAGCAGACCAACCTATTCATTAGCGGGAGAGGAGACCCAGTACTTC
abundance: few; j_gene: TRBJ1-1; v_gene: TRBV3-1/TRBV3-2; len: 16; d_gene: .; CDR3aa: CASSQGQLRAYTEAFF; CDR3nt: TGTGCCAGCAGCCAAGGACAGTTAAGAGCCTACACTGAAGCTTTCTTT
abundance: .; j_gene: TRBJ1-3; v_gene: TRBV5-6; len: 17; d_gene: .; CDR3aa: CASNIARRGFPGNTIYF; CDR3nt: TGTGCCAGCAACATCGCCCGACGGGGATTCCCTGGAAACACCATATATTTT
abundance: .; j_gene: TRBJ2-3; v_gene: TRBV2; len: 15; d_gene: TRBD2; CDR3aa: CASSNSGSLADTQYF; CDR3nt: TGTGCCAGCAGTAATAGCGGGAGTCTGGCAGATACGCAGTATTTT
abundance: .; j_gene: TRBJ2-7; v_gene: TRBV4-1; len: 16; d_gene: TRBD1; CDR3aa: CASSQEGTDTSYEQYF; CDR3nt: TGCGCCAGCAGCCAAGAAGGGACAGATACCTCCTACGAGCAGTACTTC
abundance: .; j_gene: TRBJ2-7; v_gene: TRBV6-1; len: 19; d_gene: TRBD2; CDR3aa: CASSVKITLAGGLSSEQYF; CDR3nt: TGTGCCAGCAGTGTCAAAATCACGCTAGCGGGAGGCCTCTCGTCTGAGCAGTACTTC
abundance: .; j_gene: TRBJ1-2; v_gene: TRBV28; len: 11; d_gene: .; CDR3aa: CASSGVGGYTF; CDR3nt: TGTGCCAGTTCAGGGGTTGGTGGCTACACCTTC
abundance: few; j_gene: TRBJ2-3; v_gene: TRBV5-6; len: 12; d_gene: .; CDR3aa: CASSLGGDTQYF; CDR3nt: TGTGCCAGCAGCTTGGGCGGAGATACGCAGTATTTT
abundance: .; j_gene: TRBJ2-1; v_gene: TRBV5-4; len: 17; d_gene: .; CDR3aa: CASSLVRTTSSYNEQFF; CDR3nt: TGTGCCAGCAGCTTGGTACGGACCACTAGCTCCTACAATGAGCAGTTCTTC
abundance: .; j_gene: TRBJ2-1; v_gene: TRBV24-1; len: 16; d_gene: TRBD2; CDR3aa: CATSDPELAAINEQFF; CDR3nt: TGTGCCACCAGTGATCCCGAGCTAGCGGCGATCAATGAGCAGTTCTTC
abundance: once; j_gene: TRBJ1-4; v_gene: TRBV3-1/TRBV3-2; len: 18; d_gene: .; CDR3aa: CASSQDAPTAGTNEKLFF; CDR3nt: TGTGCCAGCAGCCAAGATGCCCCGACGGCAGGGACTAATGAAAAACTGTTTTTT
abundance: .; j_gene: TRBJ2-1; v_gene: TRBV27; len: 15; d_gene: .; CDR3aa: CASSYIQGPRNEQFF; CDR3nt: TGTGCCAGCAGTTACATTCAGGGGCCTCGGAATGAGCAGTTCTTC
abundance: .; j_gene: TRBJ2-6; v_gene: TRBV19; len: 17; d_gene: TRBD1; CDR3aa: CASSPGTGVSGANVLTF; CDR3nt: TGTGCCAGTAGTCCCGGGACAGGGGTTTCTGGGGCCAACGTCCTGACTTTC
abundance: .; j_gene: TRBJ1-1; v_gene: TRBV5-1; len: 16; d_gene: TRBD1; CDR3aa: CASSLGTGFMGTEAFF; CDR3nt: TGCGCCAGCAGCTTAGGGACAGGGTTTATGGGGACTGAAGCTTTCTTT
abundance: few; j_gene: TRBJ2-6; v_gene: TRBV11-3; len: 16; d_gene: .; CDR3aa: CASSLGGGAGANVLTF; CDR3nt: TGTGCCAGCAGCTTAGGTGGGGGGGCAGGGGCCAACGTCCTGACTTTC
abundance: .; j_gene: TRBJ2-2; v_gene: TRBV15; len: 18; d_gene: TRBD2; CDR3aa: CATSRRLAGGRSTGELFF; CDR3nt: TGTGCCACCAGCAGACGACTAGCGGGAGGCCGGAGCACCGGGGAGCTGTTTTTT
abundance: .; j_gene: TRBJ2-6; v_gene: TRBV29-1; len: 16; d_gene: TRBD1; CDR3aa: CSIRDRDSSGANVLTF; CDR3nt: TGCAGCATCCGGGACAGGGACAGCTCTGGGGCCAACGTCCTGACTTTC
abundance: .; j_gene: TRBJ1-2; v_gene: TRBV5-6; len: 16; d_gene: .; CDR3aa: CASSWRDVGGNYGYTF; CDR3nt: TGTGCCAGCAGCTGGCGGGACGTCGGGGGGAACTATGGCTACACCTTC
abundance: .; j_gene: TRBJ1-5; v_gene: TRBV10-3; len: 12; d_gene: .; CDR3aa: CAMRPTYQPQHF; CDR3nt: TGTGCCATGCGCCCAACCTATCAGCCCCAGCATTTT
abundance: .; j_gene: TRBJ1-2; v_gene: TRBV9; len: 14; d_gene: .; CDR3aa: CASGGHRVDYGYTF; CDR3nt: TGTGCCAGCGGGGGACACCGGGTCGACTATGGCTACACCTTC
abundance: .; j_gene: TRBJ2-3; v_gene: TRBV29-1; len: 14; d_gene: TRBD1; CDR3aa: CSVRTGPGTDTQYF; CDR3nt: TGCAGCGTCCGGACAGGGCCAGGCACAGATACGCAGTATTTT
abundance: once; j_gene: TRBJ2-7; v_gene: TRBV6-5; len: 14; d_gene: TRBD2; CDR3aa: CASSRPSGTYEQYF; CDR3nt: TGTGCCAGCAGTCGCCCTAGCGGGACCTACGAGCAGTACTTC
abundance: .; j_gene: TRBJ2-5; v_gene: TRBV5-4; len: 14; d_gene: TRBD1; CDR3aa: CASHPGDRGKTQYF; CDR3nt: TGTGCCAGCCACCCCGGGGACAGGGGAAAGACCCAGTACTTC
abundance: .; j_gene: TRBJ2-1; v_gene: TRBV7-2; len: 14; d_gene: TRBD2; CDR3aa: CASSLGLAGGEQFF; CDR3nt: TGTGCCAGCAGCTTAGGACTAGCGGGAGGTGAGCAGTTCTTC
abundance: .; j_gene: TRBJ2-1; v_gene: TRBV5-1; len: 18; d_gene: .; CDR3aa: CASFAGVPGRPTYNEQFF; CDR3nt: TGCGCCAGCTTCGCGGGCGTACCGGGCAGGCCTACCTACAATGAGCAGTTCTTC
abundance: .; j_gene: TRBJ2-5; v_gene: TRBV27; len: 19; d_gene: TRBD2; CDR3aa: CASSFRGGLAGFLQETQYF; CDR3nt: TGTGCCAGCAGTTTCCGTGGGGGGCTAGCGGGGTTTTTACAAGAGACCCAGTACTTC
abundance: .; j_gene: TRBJ1-3; v_gene: TRBV12-2; len: 16; d_gene: .; CDR3aa: CASRPRQGIPGNTIYF; CDR3nt: TGTGCAAGTCGACCCCGACAGGGGATCCCTGGAAACACCATATATTTT
abundance: .; j_gene: TRBJ2-5; v_gene: TRBV5-1; len: 14; d_gene: TRBD2; CDR3aa: CASSLTSGQETQYF; CDR3nt: TGCGCCAGCAGCTTAACTAGCGGCCAAGAGACCCAGTACTTC
abundance: .; j_gene: TRBJ1-1; v_gene: TRBV5-4; len: 14; d_gene: .; CDR3aa: CASSLVAGNTEAFF; CDR3nt: TGTGCCAGCAGCTTGGTTGCGGGGAACACTGAAGCTTTCTTT
abundance: .; j_gene: TRBJ1-6; v_gene: TRBV18; len: 14; d_gene: TRBD1; CDR3aa: CASSRDRVGSPLHF; CDR3nt: TGTGCCAGCTCCCGGGACAGGGTTGGCTCACCCCTCCACTTT
abundance: .; j_gene: TRBJ2-3; v_gene: TRBV11-3; len: 14; d_gene: .; CDR3aa: CASSRSGGTDTQYF; CDR3nt: TGTGCCAGCAGCCGTAGCGGAGGCACAGATACGCAGTATTTT
abundance: .; j_gene: TRBJ2-2; v_gene: TRBV9; len: 16; d_gene: .; CDR3aa: CASSVGAGAGTGELFF; CDR3nt: TGTGCCAGCAGCGTAGGCGCGGGGGCCGGGACCGGGGAGCTGTTTTTT
abundance: .; j_gene: TRBJ2-3; v_gene: TRBV13; len: 14; d_gene: .; CDR3aa: CASSVQAGTDTQYF; CDR3nt: TGTGCCAGCAGCGTACAGGCAGGCACAGATACGCAGTATTTT
abundance: few; j_gene: TRBJ1-4; v_gene: TRBV13; len: 14; d_gene: .; CDR3aa: CASSLGGSNEKLFF; CDR3nt: TGTGCCAGCAGCTTAGGGGGGAGTAATGAAAAACTGTTTTTT
abundance: .; j_gene: TRBJ2-7; v_gene: TRBV14; len: 14; d_gene: .; CDR3aa: CASSRKDSFYEQYF; CDR3nt: TGTGCCAGCAGCCGGAAGGACAGCTTCTACGAGCAGTACTTC
abundance: .; j_gene: TRBJ1-2; v_gene: TRBV7-9; len: 14; d_gene: TRBD1; CDR3aa: CASSSRTGNYGYTF; CDR3nt: TGTGCCAGCAGCTCAAGGACAGGAAACTATGGCTACACCTTC
abundance: once; j_gene: TRBJ1-1; v_gene: TRBV5-1; len: 16; d_gene: .; CDR3aa: CASSPVRAGGWSEAFF; CDR3nt: TGCGCCAGCAGCCCGGTACGGGCGGGTGGGTGGTCTGAAGCTTTCTTT
abundance: .; j_gene: TRBJ1-1; v_gene: TRBV2; len: 13; d_gene: .; CDR3aa: CASSPTENHEAFF; CDR3nt: TGTGCCAGCAGCCCCACAGAGAACCATGAAGCTTTCTTT
abundance: .; j_gene: TRBJ1-1; v_gene: TRBV18; len: 13; d_gene: .; CDR3aa: CASSPNRETEAFF; CDR3nt: TGTGCCAGCTCACCCAACAGGGAAACTGAAGCTTTCTTT
abundance: .; j_gene: TRBJ2-5; v_gene: TRBV5-4; len: 15; d_gene: .; CDR3aa: CASSSYLTEQETQYF; CDR3nt: TGTGCCAGCAGCTCATACTTGACGGAGCAAGAGACCCAGTACTTC
abundance: once; j_gene: TRBJ1-3; v_gene: TRBV4-1; len: 15; d_gene: .; CDR3aa: CASSQVQSSGNTIYF; CDR3nt: TGCGCCAGCAGCCAAGTACAGAGCTCTGGAAACACCATATATTTT
abundance: few; j_gene: TRBJ2-5; v_gene: TRBV15; len: 15; d_gene: .; CDR3aa: CATSRPRGASETQYF; CDR3nt: TGTGCCACCAGCAGACCCCGGGGGGCGAGTGAGACCCAGTACTTC
abundance: .; j_gene: TRBJ1-6; v_gene: TRBV10-2; len: 18; d_gene: TRBD1; CDR3aa: CASRTGGTASSYNSPLHF; CDR3nt: TGCGCCAGCCGAACCGGAGGGACAGCAAGCTCCTATAATTCACCCCTCCACTTT
abundance: .; j_gene: TRBJ2-1; v_gene: TRBV5-1; len: 14; d_gene: TRBD1; CDR3aa: CASSPGTAYNEQFF; CDR3nt: TGCGCCAGCAGCCCGGGGACAGCCTACAATGAGCAGTTCTTC
abundance: .; j_gene: TRBJ2-7; v_gene: TRBV5-5; len: 18; d_gene: TRBD2; CDR3aa: CASSPNKGNSGATYEQYF; CDR3nt: TGTGCCAGCAGCCCTAATAAAGGTAATAGCGGGGCTACCTACGAGCAGTACTTC
abundance: .; j_gene: TRBJ1-5; v_gene: TRBV7-9; len: 15; d_gene: .; CDR3aa: CASSGQLGPNQPQHF; CDR3nt: TGTGCCAGCAGCGGCCAACTGGGGCCCAATCAGCCCCAGCATTTT
abundance: .; j_gene: TRBJ2-1; v_gene: TRBV3-1/TRBV3-2; len: 12; d_gene: TRBD1; CDR3aa: CASSGTGGEQFF; CDR3nt: TGTGCCAGCAGCGGAACAGGGGGTGAGCAGTTCTTC
abundance: .; j_gene: TRBJ1-3; v_gene: TRBV11-2; len: 16; d_gene: TRBD1; CDR3aa: CASSTGGQGSGNTIYF; CDR3nt: TGTGCCAGCAGCACAGGGGGCCAGGGATCTGGAAACACCATATATTTT
abundance: .; j_gene: TRBJ2-5; v_gene: TRBV7-6; len: 15; d_gene: TRBD1; CDR3aa: CASNNGQGQQETQYF; CDR3nt: TGTGCCAGCAATAATGGACAGGGACAACAAGAGACCCAGTACTTC
abundance: .; j_gene: TRBJ2-2; v_gene: TRBV9; len: 20; d_gene: TRBD2; CDR3aa: CASSVATGIAGDPHTGELFF; CDR3nt: TGTGCCAGCAGCGTAGCTACCGGAATAGCGGGAGATCCCCACACCGGGGAGCTGTTTTTT
abundance: few; j_gene: TRBJ1-4; v_gene: TRBV5-1; len: 16; d_gene: .; CDR3aa: CASSSVPWRGLEKLFF; CDR3nt: TGCGCCAGCAGCTCTGTCCCTTGGCGGGGCTTGGAAAAACTGTTTTTT
abundance: .; j_gene: TRBJ2-5; v_gene: TRBV7-3; len: 15; d_gene: TRBD2; CDR3aa: CASSLHLRGEETQYF; CDR3nt: TGTGCCAGCAGCTTACATCTGCGGGGGGAAGAGACCCAGTACTTC